The rows below give T cell receptor beta chains drawn from one sample of a study of blood T cell repertoires in COVID-19. Assay: immunoSEQ multiplex PCR; the TCRdb copy retains only in-frame clones and omits some. This table holds fewer than 150,000 clones, about four fifths found once. Sequencing was done on a sample of peripheral blood. These receptors originate from a human donor in a cohort sampled during active COVID-19. Each CDR3 is given with its conserved first and last residue. Each record gives: clone size, J gene, V gene, D gene, CDR3 protein, CDR3 DNA. A D gene is named only where the DNA matches it firmly. Where a row states a size, it is once, few, many or the class of an expanded clone; other rows omit it.

once	TRBJ2-3	TRBV10-3	.	CAISRERSTDTQYF	TGTGCCATCAGTAGGGAGAGAAGCACAGATACGCAGTATTTT
.	TRBJ1-2	TRBV5-5	TRBD1	CASSLAGDRNYGYTF	TGTGCCAGCAGCTTGGCAGGGGACAGAAACTATGGCTACACCTTC
.	TRBJ1-2	TRBV2	.	CASSPSFLGYTF	TGTGCCAGCAGTCCGAGCTTTCTAGGCTACACCTTC
.	TRBJ2-7	TRBV9	.	CASSVGPQGLYEQYF	TGTGCCAGCAGCGTAGGGCCCCAGGGGTTGTACGAGCAGTACTTC
.	TRBJ2-5	TRBV3-1/TRBV3-2	.	CASSQRGGRETQYF	TGTGCCAGCAGCCAAAGGGGAGGCCGGGAGACCCAGTACTTC
.	TRBJ2-4	TRBV5-4	.	CASSLGPRAGEAKNIQYF	TGTGCCAGCAGCTTGGGTCCCCGGGCAGGGGAAGCCAAAAACATTCAGTACTTC
.	TRBJ2-1	TRBV27	.	CASSLGGWAAYNEQFF	TGTGCCAGCAGTTTAGGGGGCTGGGCCGCCTACAATGAGCAGTTCTTC
.	TRBJ2-7	TRBV29-1	TRBD2	CSVEDPTSGDDYEQYF	TGCAGCGTTGAAGACCCCACTAGCGGGGACGACTACGAGCAGTACTTC
.	TRBJ2-5	TRBV11-2	TRBD2	CASSPGLAGTQYF	TGTGCCAGCAGCCCCGGACTAGCGGGGACCCAGTACTTC
.	TRBJ2-7	TRBV18	.	CASSPNPPGTTYEQYF	TGTGCCAGCTCACCAAATCCCCCCGGGACAACTTACGAGCAGTACTTC
.	TRBJ1-1	TRBV6-1	.	CASSDRSTAEAFF	TGTGCCAGCAGTGACAGGTCGACAGCTGAAGCTTTCTTT
.	TRBJ2-3	TRBV7-9	.	CASSLRETGSSTQYF	TGTGCCAGCAGCTTACGGGAGACAGGGTCAAGTACGCAGTATTTT
.	TRBJ2-1	TRBV6-5	.	CASSSFQVSEQFF	TGTGCCAGCAGTTCATTCCAAGTTAGTGAGCAGTTCTTC
once	TRBJ2-2	TRBV5-1	.	CASSLFTGTRTGELFF	TGCGCCAGCAGCTTATTTACCGGGACTCGGACCGGGGAGCTGTTTTTT
.	TRBJ1-3	TRBV30	.	CAWSGQLYSGNTIYF	TGTGCCTGGAGTGGACAGCTTTACTCTGGAAACACCATATATTTT
.	TRBJ1-1	TRBV5-1	TRBD1	CASSLAGGITEAFF	TGCGCCAGCAGCTTGGCAGGGGGCATTACTGAAGCTTTCTTT
.	TRBJ2-1	TRBV6-5	.	CASSTGGPYNEQFF	TGTGCCAGCAGCACGGGGGGCCCATACAATGAGCAGTTCTTC
.	TRBJ1-1	TRBV16	.	CASSSPWRGGKMNTEAFF	TGTGCCAGCAGCTCGCCCTGGAGGGGTGGCAAGATGAACACTGAAGCTTTCTTT
.	TRBJ2-5	TRBV4-1	.	CASSQVESYQETQYF	TGCGCCAGCAGCCAAGTCGAGTCGTACCAAGAGACCCAGTACTTC
.	TRBJ2-1	TRBV5-1	TRBD2	CASSYRSGGAGNEQFF	TGCGCCAGCAGCTACCGTAGCGGGGGGGCCGGTAATGAGCAGTTCTTC
.	TRBJ2-3	TRBV18	TRBD1	CASSPPGRGPSTDTQYF	TGTGCCAGCTCACCACCCGGCAGGGGGCCTTCGACAGATACGCAGTATTTT
.	TRBJ1-1	TRBV27	TRBD1	CASSLYRGTEAFF	TGTGCCAGCAGTTTATACAGGGGCACTGAAGCTTTCTTT
.	TRBJ1-1	TRBV11-2	.	CASSLGGEPAEAFF	TGTGCCAGCAGCTTAGGGGGGGAGCCGGCTGAAGCTTTCTTT
once	TRBJ2-5	TRBV7-7	TRBD2	CASSLTGGGETQYF	TGTGCCAGCAGCCTAACGGGGGGGGGAGAGACCCAGTACTTC
.	TRBJ2-5	TRBV19	.	CASSVDSQETQYF	TGTGCCAGTAGTGTGGACAGCCAAGAGACCCAGTACTTC
.	TRBJ2-2	TRBV5-1	.	CASLRVPGELFF	TGCGCCAGTCTGAGGGTCCCCGGGGAGCTGTTTTTT
.	TRBJ2-1	TRBV5-6	TRBD1	CASSQGQGYNEQFF	TGTGCCAGCAGCCAAGGACAGGGTTACAATGAGCAGTTCTTC
.	TRBJ2-7	TRBV5-1	.	CASSLAATRGYEQYF	TGCGCCAGCAGCTTGGCCGCAACTAGAGGCTACGAGCAGTACTTC
few	TRBJ2-5	TRBV9	.	CASSVEQMGTQYF	TGTGCCAGCAGCGTAGAACAGATGGGGACCCAGTACTTC
.	TRBJ2-2	TRBV5-1	.	CASSPPSAGRVGPGELFF	TGCGCCAGCAGCCCTCCGAGTGCAGGGCGCGTTGGTCCCGGGGAGCTGTTTTTT
.	TRBJ1-4	TRBV5-4	.	CASSSGTPATNEKLFF	TGTGCCAGCAGCTCTGGGACACCGGCCACTAATGAAAAACTGTTTTTT
.	TRBJ2-1	TRBV24-1	TRBD1	CATSPRDRGWNEQFF	TGTGCCACCTCTCCCAGGGACAGGGGTTGGAATGAGCAGTTCTTC
.	TRBJ1-1	TRBV3-1/TRBV3-2	.	CASSQDRHSAWALGTEAFF	TGTGCCAGCAGCCAAGATCGCCATTCTGCGTGGGCGCTTGGCACTGAAGCTTTCTTT
.	TRBJ1-6	TRBV5-4	.	CAYEGQGLYNSPLHF	TGTGCTTACGAAGGGCAGGGGCTATATAATTCACCCCTCCACTTT
.	TRBJ2-2	TRBV5-1	TRBD1	CASSPGQGNTGELFF	TGCGCCAGCAGCCCAGGACAGGGGAACACCGGGGAGCTGTTTTTT
.	TRBJ1-2	TRBV6-6	TRBD1	CASSYVDRGSGYTF	TGTGCCAGCAGTTACGTAGACAGGGGGTCTGGCTACACCTTC
.	TRBJ2-3	TRBV14	.	CASSQDNSRTDTQYF	TGTGCCAGCAGCCAAGATAACAGTCGCACAGATACGCAGTATTTT
.	TRBJ1-1	TRBV14	.	CASTLQSGDTEAFF	TGTGCCAGCACCCTGCAGAGCGGGGACACTGAAGCTTTCTTT
.	TRBJ1-5	TRBV4-1	.	CASSQDLPSHQPQHF	TGCGCCAGCAGCCAAGATTTGCCGAGCCACCAGCCCCAGCATTTT
.	TRBJ2-1	TRBV21-1	.	CASSKGRELNEQFF	TGTGCCAGCAGCAAAGGACGGGAATTGAATGAGCAGTTCTTC
.	TRBJ2-7	TRBV6-6	TRBD1	CASSDPGQGLREQYF	TGTGCCAGCAGTGACCCGGGACAGGGGCTTAGGGAGCAGTACTTC
.	TRBJ2-5	TRBV27	.	CASSLRLVGQETQYF	TGTGCCAGCAGTTTGAGACTAGTGGGCCAAGAGACCCAGTACTTC
.	TRBJ2-5	TRBV3-1/TRBV3-2	TRBD2	CAGSQDQTSDEETQYF	TGTGCCGGCAGCCAAGATCAAACTAGCGACGAAGAGACCCAGTACTTC
.	TRBJ1-5	TRBV7-9	.	CASSSQGSQPQHF	TGTGCCAGCAGCTCACAGGGTAGTCAGCCCCAGCATTTT
.	TRBJ1-4	TRBV9	.	CASSVASSGLEKLFF	TGTGCCAGCAGCGTAGCCAGTTCGGGATTGGAAAAACTGTTTTTT
.	TRBJ1-1	TRBV15	.	CATSRVKERRAFF	TGTGCCACCAGCAGAGTGAAGGAAAGGCGGGCTTTCTTT
few	TRBJ1-1	TRBV5-1	TRBD1	CASSGGTVNTEAFF	TGCGCCAGCAGCGGGGGGACAGTGAACACTGAAGCTTTCTTT
.	TRBJ2-1	TRBV5-1	TRBD1	CASSLSGQAFHEQFF	TGCGCCAGCAGCTTGTCCGGACAGGCTTTCCATGAGCAGTTCTTC
.	TRBJ2-3	TRBV28	TRBD1	CASRVQGAITDTQYF	TGTGCCAGCAGGGTACAGGGGGCAATCACAGATACGCAGTATTTT
.	TRBJ1-3	TRBV4-1	.	CASSQDRGSGNTIYF	TGCGCCAGCAGCCAAGATCGGGGGTCTGGAAACACCATATATTTT
.	TRBJ1-2	TRBV5-4	.	CASSYLRWDGYTF	TGTGCCAGCAGCTATCTGAGGTGGGATGGCTACACCTTC
.	TRBJ2-4	TRBV6-6	TRBD1	CASSYSAGGENIQYF	TGTGCCAGCAGTTACTCTGCAGGGGGCGAGAACATTCAGTACTTC
few	TRBJ2-3	TRBV12-3/TRBV12-4	TRBD1	CASATGLTDTQYF	TGTGCCAGCGCGACAGGGCTCACAGATACGCAGTATTTT
few	TRBJ1-1	TRBV27	TRBD1	CASSPGTANTEAFF	TGTGCCAGCAGTCCAGGGACAGCGAACACTGAAGCTTTCTTT
.	TRBJ2-6	TRBV6-5	.	CASSYRELSNVLTF	TGTGCCAGCAGTTACCGGGAGCTATCCAACGTCCTGACTTTC
.	TRBJ1-5	TRBV21-1	.	CASGYYGAGQPQHF	TGTGCCAGCGGATACTATGGGGCAGGTCAGCCCCAGCATTTT
.	TRBJ1-4	TRBV19	.	CASSIDYILTGEKLFF	TGTGCCAGTAGTATAGATTACATCCTCACGGGGGAAAAACTGTTTTTT